Listed below are T cell receptor beta chains from one sample, sequenced in a study of control samples from healthy donors and cancer patients. The protocol was immunoSEQ multiplex PCR, while the TCRdb copy is restricted to in-frame clones and leaves out a portion. Among just under 100,000 clones listed, more than 80% were seen once. Sequencing was carried out using blood. Receptors originate from a man aged 18 to 35 in good health. The CDR3 runs from the conserved cysteine through the conserved F or W. Fields, in order: J gene, clone size, V gene, D gene, CDR3 length, CDR3 protein, CDR3 DNA. A D gene is named only where the DNA matches it firmly. Clone size is not always given. Where it is, it says once, few, many or a class for expanded clones.

TRBJ2-5,-,TRBV21-1,-,19,CAARRPRSRLEWGQETQYF,TGTGCCGCGCGACGGCCCCGGAGCAGATTAGAATGGGGTCAAGAGACCCAGTACTTC
TRBJ2-7,once,TRBV18,-,13,CASSPGRQYEQYF,TGTGCCAGCTCACCGGGACGGCAATACGAGCAGTACTTC
TRBJ2-1,-,TRBV25-1,TRBD2,16,CASSETSGTSYNEQFF,TGTGCCAGCAGTGAAACTAGCGGGACATCCTACAATGAGCAGTTCTTC
TRBJ1-3,many,TRBV6-5,-,16,CASSYKGGHSGNTIYF,TGTGCCAGCAGTTACAAAGGCGGGCACTCTGGAAACACCATATATTTT
TRBJ1-2,-,TRBV5-8,-,8,CASSLEDF,TGTGCCAGCAGTTTAGAGGACTTC
TRBJ1-1,-,TRBV5-1,TRBD1,14,CASSGRQGGTEAFF,TGCGCCAGCAGCGGTCGACAGGGGGGGACTGAAGCTTTCTTT
TRBJ2-3,-,TRBV10-3,-,14,CAINPGPNIDTQYF,TGTGCCATCAATCCGGGACCTAACATAGATACGCAGTATTTT
TRBJ2-7,-,TRBV6-2/TRBV6-3,-,14,CASSYYLTSYEQYF,TGTGCCAGCAGTTACTATTTAACCAGCTACGAGCAGTACTTC
TRBJ2-1,once,TRBV13,-,14,CASSLGGTYNEQFF,TGTGCCAGCAGCTTAGGCGGGACCTACAATGAGCAGTTCTTC
TRBJ1-1,few,TRBV11-2,-,13,CASSWTVNTEAFF,TGTGCCAGCAGCTGGACAGTGAACACTGAAGCTTTCTTT